This is a list of T cell receptor beta chains from one sample in a study of a mutant IDH1 vaccine in newly diagnosed glioma. Sequencing used immunoSEQ multiplex PCR; TCRdb keeps in-frame clones, though not all of them. The top ten hold 3.8% of the sample, which has fewer than 70,000 clones, around 86% seen once. The antigens of these receptors remain unknown. Source: PBMCs, taken from a glioma patient whose treatment included an IDH1 peptide vaccine. The receptors here all came from a man aged 25 to 40 with glioma. The CDR3 runs from the conserved cysteine through the conserved F or W. A D gene is named only where the DNA matches it firmly. The listing skips clone size in some rows; elsewhere it reads once, few, many or a size class.

V gene: TRBV29-1; J gene: TRBJ1-2; clone size: -; D gene: TRBD1; CDR3 protein: CSVGRTGADPNYGYTF; CDR3 DNA: TGCAGCGTTGGGAGGACAGGGGCCGACCCCAACTATGGCTACACCTTC
V gene: TRBV9; J gene: TRBJ2-2; clone size: -; D gene: TRBD1; CDR3 protein: CASRLDRGTGELFF; CDR3 DNA: TGTGCCAGCAGATTGGACAGGGGGACCGGGGAGCTGTTTTTT
V gene: TRBV6-1; J gene: TRBJ1-2; clone size: -; D gene: TRBD1; CDR3 protein: CASRRTGPGVYGYTF; CDR3 DNA: TGTGCCAGCAGAAGGACAGGGCCAGGAGTCTATGGCTACACCTTC
V gene: TRBV19; J gene: TRBJ1-1; clone size: -; D gene: -; CDR3 protein: CASSSRDTNTEAFF; CDR3 DNA: TGTGCCAGTAGTTCCCGGGACACCAACACTGAAGCTTTCTTT
V gene: TRBV9; J gene: TRBJ1-1; clone size: once; D gene: -; CDR3 protein: CASSVVTAGLRPAFF; CDR3 DNA: TGTGCCAGCAGCGTAGTTACAGCAGGATTAAGGCCTGCTTTCTTT
V gene: TRBV4-1; J gene: TRBJ2-4; clone size: -; D gene: -; CDR3 protein: CASSHDTSGQNGNIQYF; CDR3 DNA: TGCGCCAGCAGCCACGACACTTCGGGCCAAAATGGAAACATTCAGTACTTC
V gene: TRBV4-1; J gene: TRBJ1-2; clone size: -; D gene: TRBD1; CDR3 protein: CASSQADRALGLGYTF; CDR3 DNA: TGCGCCAGCAGCCAGGCCGACAGGGCTTTAGGCCTTGGCTACACCTTC
V gene: TRBV7-6; J gene: TRBJ1-4; clone size: -; D gene: TRBD1; CDR3 protein: CASSSPYRGTNEKLFF; CDR3 DNA: TGTGCCAGCAGCTCGCCCTACAGGGGAACTAATGAAAAACTGTTTTTT
V gene: TRBV5-1; J gene: TRBJ1-5; clone size: -; D gene: -; CDR3 protein: CASSLDPGVVPQPQHF; CDR3 DNA: TGCGCCAGCAGCTTGGATCCAGGGGTTGTGCCGCAGCCCCAGCATTTT
V gene: TRBV19; J gene: TRBJ1-1; clone size: -; D gene: -; CDR3 protein: CASSTAGGARNTEAFF; CDR3 DNA: TGTGCCAGTAGTACCGCCGGCGGGGCGAGGAACACTGAAGCTTTCTTT
V gene: TRBV7-7; J gene: TRBJ2-6; clone size: -; D gene: -; CDR3 protein: CASSPRLGLGTGANVLTF; CDR3 DNA: TGTGCCAGCAGCCCGAGATTGGGGTTAGGGACTGGGGCCAACGTCCTGACTTTC
V gene: TRBV7-9; J gene: TRBJ2-7; clone size: -; D gene: -; CDR3 protein: CASSAMNTRDKTYEQYF; CDR3 DNA: TGTGCCAGCAGCGCGATGAATACCCGGGACAAAACCTACGAGCAGTACTTC
V gene: TRBV27; J gene: TRBJ1-6; clone size: once; D gene: -; CDR3 protein: CASSLFQSSYNSPLHF; CDR3 DNA: TGTGCCAGCAGTTTATTCCAGAGCTCCTATAATTCACCCCTCCACTTT
V gene: TRBV15; J gene: TRBJ2-7; clone size: -; D gene: -; CDR3 protein: CATQDGLITYEQYF; CDR3 DNA: TGTGCCACCCAAGACGGACTTATAACTTACGAGCAGTACTTC
V gene: TRBV15; J gene: TRBJ2-1; clone size: once; D gene: -; CDR3 protein: CATSREQFDDEQFF; CDR3 DNA: TGTGCCACCAGCAGAGAACAGTTTGACGATGAGCAGTTCTTC
V gene: TRBV6-5; J gene: TRBJ1-1; clone size: -; D gene: -; CDR3 protein: CASRRAWGNTEAFF; CDR3 DNA: TGTGCGAGCCGGCGGGCTTGGGGGAACACTGAAGCTTTCTTT
V gene: TRBV7-2; J gene: TRBJ1-1; clone size: -; D gene: -; CDR3 protein: CASSLYSRGTEAFF; CDR3 DNA: TGTGCCAGCAGCTTATACTCTAGGGGCACTGAAGCTTTCTTT
V gene: TRBV11-2; J gene: TRBJ2-7; clone size: -; D gene: TRBD1; CDR3 protein: CASSLGDSYYEQYF; CDR3 DNA: TGTGCCAGCAGCTTAGGGGACAGCTACTACGAGCAGTACTTC
V gene: TRBV6-5; J gene: TRBJ1-5; clone size: few; D gene: -; CDR3 protein: CASRVTPYSNQPQHF; CDR3 DNA: TGTGCCAGCAGAGTTACACCATATAGCAATCAGCCCCAGCATTTT
V gene: TRBV28; J gene: TRBJ2-7; clone size: few; D gene: TRBD2; CDR3 protein: CASITAGSGGAYEQYF; CDR3 DNA: TGTGCCAGCATTACTGCGGGTAGCGGGGGAGCCTACGAGCAGTACTTC
V gene: TRBV5-1; J gene: TRBJ2-7; clone size: -; D gene: -; CDR3 protein: CASSLEGGSYEQYF; CDR3 DNA: TGCGCCAGCAGCTTGGAGGGCGGTTCCTACGAGCAGTACTTC
V gene: TRBV7-8; J gene: TRBJ1-1; clone size: once; D gene: -; CDR3 protein: CASSLGRLNTEAFF; CDR3 DNA: TGTGCCAGCAGCCTTGGACGACTGAACACTGAAGCTTTCTTT
V gene: TRBV11-3; J gene: TRBJ2-1; clone size: -; D gene: TRBD2; CDR3 protein: CASSLDGKAGGSSYNEQFF; CDR3 DNA: TGTGCCAGCAGCTTAGATGGGAAGGCGGGGGGGAGCTCCTACAATGAGCAGTTCTTC
V gene: TRBV2; J gene: TRBJ2-7; clone size: once; D gene: -; CDR3 protein: CASTPGNYEQYF; CDR3 DNA: TGTGCCAGCACTCCAGGGAACTACGAGCAGTACTTC
V gene: TRBV5-1; J gene: TRBJ2-2; clone size: -; D gene: TRBD1; CDR3 protein: CASSLTGTVNTGELFF; CDR3 DNA: TGCGCCAGCAGCCTGACCGGGACAGTGAACACCGGGGAGCTGTTTTTT
V gene: TRBV6-6; J gene: TRBJ2-3; clone size: once; D gene: TRBD2; CDR3 protein: CASSYTSGGTDTQYF; CDR3 DNA: TGTGCCAGCAGTTATACTAGCGGGGGGACAGATACGCAGTATTTT
V gene: TRBV27; J gene: TRBJ1-6; clone size: -; D gene: -; CDR3 protein: CASSLSWSSSYNSPLHF; CDR3 DNA: TGTGCCAGCAGTTTATCGTGGTCGAGCTCCTATAATTCACCCCTCCACTTT
V gene: TRBV19; J gene: TRBJ1-5; clone size: -; D gene: TRBD1; CDR3 protein: CASSTFHQGQGYQPQHF; CDR3 DNA: TGTGCCAGTAGTACTTTTCATCAGGGACAGGGGTATCAGCCCCAGCATTTT
V gene: TRBV5-8; J gene: TRBJ1-2; clone size: -; D gene: -; CDR3 protein: CASSLIGASGGYTF; CDR3 DNA: TGTGCCAGCAGCTTAATTGGAGCCTCGGGTGGCTACACCTTC
V gene: TRBV5-6; J gene: TRBJ2-5; clone size: -; D gene: TRBD1; CDR3 protein: CASSIRQGREETQYF; CDR3 DNA: TGTGCCAGCAGCATCCGACAGGGAAGGGAAGAGACCCAGTACTTC
V gene: TRBV9; J gene: TRBJ1-1; clone size: -; D gene: TRBD1; CDR3 protein: CASSARDRENTEAFF; CDR3 DNA: TGTGCCAGCAGCGCCCGGGACAGAGAGAACACTGAAGCTTTCTTT